A single sample is the source of the 11 T cell receptor beta chains below, sequenced in a study of cytomegalovirus exposure and HLA in healthy donors. Primers included in the PCR were 60 Vbeta and 13 Jbeta primers. Using immunoSEQ multiplex PCR, the repertoire was profiled, and TCRdb retains in-frame clones only, with some absent. Among approximately 200,000 clones listed, 60% to 85% were seen once. Sequenced material: PBMCs. These receptors came from a woman aged 18-29 years in good health and CMV-seronegative.

This chain links TRBV28 with TRBJ2-3; D unresolved. The CDR3 has 13 residues. The germline V gene has CDR1 MDHEN and CDR2 SYDVKM. Trimming took off 7 bases at V and 3 bases at J, with 11 bases between the two ends. CDR3 coding DNA: TGTGCCAGCACTCGTCGGAGTACAGATACGCAGTATTTT. This gives the protein CASTRRSTDTQYF.

The CDR3 spells CASSQGTAIAKNIQYF. CDR3 bases: TGCGCCAGCAGCCAAGGGACAGCAATAGCCAAAAACATTCAGTACTTC. V gene TRBV4-1 combines with J gene TRBJ2-4; D possibly corresponds to TRBD1 (6 bases). The CDR3 extends over 16 amino acids. Germline lookup yields CDR1 MGHRA and CDR2 YSYEKL. Trimming took off 1 base at V and 0 bases at J, with 10 bases between the two ends.

This chain links TRBV4-3 with TRBJ2-3; 9 bases map to TRBD2. Germline V gives CDR1 LGHNA, CDR2 YSLEER. V trimming: 0 bases; J trimming: 4 bases; junction bases outside the gene matches: 5. The CDR3 loop spans 16 amino acids. CDR3 protein: CASSQETAGGSDTQYF. The CDR3 bases are TGCGCCAGCAGCCAAGAGACAGCGGGAGGTTCAGATACGCAGTATTTT.

The V call is TRBV7-2, the J call TRBJ1-1; tentatively, D is TRBD1 (5 bases). This CDR3 is 16 amino acids long. Germline loops: CDR1 SGHTA, CDR2 FQGNSA. The germline V and J ends were trimmed by 4 bases and 0 bases, with 15 bases remaining between them. The DNA of the CDR3 is TGTGCCAGCAGCTCCTTAGTTCGGGGGTTGAACACTGAAGCTTTCTTT. Translation: CASSSLVRGLNTEAFF.

V gene TRBV6-5 combines with J gene TRBJ1-2; D gene uncertain. The ends were cut back, 2 bases at V and 0 bases at J, with 7 bases in the middle. The germline V gene has CDR1 MNHEY and CDR2 SVGAGI. CDR3 size: 14 residues. The CDR3 DNA reads as TGTGCCAGCAGTTACGTTGGGCCTAACTATGGCTACACCTTC. Its translation is CASSYVGPNYGYTF.

The chain links TRBV2 to TRBJ2-1, with TRBD2 matching 9 bases. The V and J ends lost 6 bases and 9 bases, in that order; junction bases with no gene match: 12. CDR1 SNHLY and CDR2 FYNNEI come from the germline V gene. There are 15 residues in the CDR3. CDR3 in amino acids: CASSPWRGGQGEQFF. The CDR3 DNA follows: TGTGCCAGCAGCCCCTGGCGGGGGGGCCAGGGTGAGCAGTTCTTC.

This chain uses TRBV27 with TRBJ1-6; D is uncertain. V lost 6 bases and J 10 bases, leaving 13 bases between the germline ends. Germline V CDR1 and CDR2: MNHEY, SMNVEV (reference sequence). The CDR3 length is 13 residues. This CDR3 reads CASRLTSGSPLHF. The CDR3 nucleotides are TGTGCCAGCAGACTTACCTCGGGGTCACCCCTCCACTTT.

The rearrangement links TRBV18 to TRBJ1-1, with D perhaps matching TRBD1 (5 bases). The ends were cut back, 4 bases at V and 1 base at J, with 7 bases in the middle. The V gene's germline CDR1 is KGHSH and CDR2 LQKENI. The CDR3 extends over 13 amino acids. CDR3 nucleotides: TGTGCCAGCTCACAGGGGAAGAACACTGAAGCTTTCTTT. Translation gives CASSQGKNTEAFF.

This rearrangement joins TRBV7-9 to TRBJ1-4; TRBD1 matches 10 bases. Trimming cost V 5 bases and J 8 bases; bases outside gene matches: 2. This CDR3 comprises 13 residues. CDR1 SEHNR and CDR2 FQNEAQ come from the germline V gene (reference sequence). The DNA of the CDR3 is TGTGCCAGCAGCGGACAGGGGGTCGAAAAACTGTTTTTT. Encoded protein: CASSGQGVEKLFF.

This chain joins TRBV28 and TRBJ1-5; 7 bases are shared with TRBD1. The germline V gene has CDR1 MDHEN and CDR2 SYDVKM. The CDR3 has 16 amino acids. Unmatched junction bases numbered 5, after V lost 3 bases and J lost 0 bases. The CDR3 DNA follows: TGTGCCAGCAGTTTCGCCGGGACAGTTAGCAATCAGCCCCAGCATTTT. Its translation is CASSFAGTVSNQPQHF.

V is TRBV28 and J is TRBJ2-7; 9 bases are a match to TRBD2. Trimming cost V 2 bases and J 4 bases; bases outside gene matches: 6. The CDR3 contains 15 residues. Germline CDR1 and CDR2: MDHEN and SYDVKM. The CDR3 coding sequence is TGTGCCAGCAGTTTAGAAGGACTAGCGTTGTACGAGCAGTACTTC. It encodes CASSLEGLALYEQYF. Full variable domain (remainder filled in from reference TRBV28 and TRBJ2-7): DVKVTQSSRYLVKRTGEKVFLECVQDMDHENMFWYRQDPGLGLRLIYFSYDVKMKEKGDIPEGYSVSREKKERFSLILESASTNQTSMYLCASSLEGLALYEQYFGPGTRLTVT.